These 6 T cell receptor beta chains were all obtained from the same sample, sequenced in a study of spatial heterogeneity in lung cancer. Time point of the sample: blood at routine non-recurrence follow-up after resection. From tumor, nontumor lung or frozen PBMC, whole RNA was taken unsorted for sequencing. TCRdb ran MiXCR on the 5' RACE reads and lists one entry per CDR3 protein. The sample carries around 110,000 distinct CDR3 sequences, 9% to 15% recorded once. Sequenced material: PBMCs, taken at follow-up. The receptors here all came from a male donor with early-stage non-small cell lung cancer.

This clonotype has a handful of counts. The V gene is TRBV7-2, the J gene TRBJ2-2; the D is unclear. The CDR3 loop spans 17 amino acids. V lost 5 bases to trimming and J lost 5 bases, with 21 bases between them. Looked up from germline, CDR1 is SGHTA and CDR2 is FQGNSA. In DNA, the CDR3 is TGTGCCAGCAGCCTTAAGGGAAGTGGGTCCCTAACCGGGGAGCTGTTTTTT. Translated, it gives CASSLKGSGSLTGELFF. Filled out from reference TRBV7-2 and TRBJ2-2, the complete variable domain reads GAGVSQSPSNKVTEKGKDVELRCDPISGHTALYWYRQSLGQGLEFLIYFQGNSAPDKSGLPSDRFSAERTGGSVSTLTIQRTQQEDSAVYLCASSLKGSGSLTGELFFGEGSRLTVL.

This clonotype was counted ten times or more. The chain is built from TRBV4-2 and TRBJ1-1, with D possibly matching TRBD1 (6 bases). V was shortened by 0 bases and J by 5 bases, with 10 bases between the two germline ends. Germline V gene lookup returns CDR1 LGHNA and CDR2 YNFKEQ. The CDR3 length is 14 residues. The CDR3 region is CASSQDLQGTEAFF. For the CDR3, the DNA is TGTGCCAGCAGCCAAGACCTACAGGGTACTGAAGCTTTCTTT.

This clonotype was picked up many times. V gene TRBV5-4 combines with J gene TRBJ1-4; 9 bases fit TRBD1. This CDR3 region has 14 residues. After removal of 2 bases from V and 7 bases from J, the junction contained 3 bases not matched to a gene. CDR1 is SGHNT, CDR2 YYREEE, per germline (reference sequence). CDR3 bases: TGTGCCAGCAGCTTCGGGACAGGGCCTGAAAAACTGTTTTTT. This codes for CASSFGTGPEKLFF.

The chain uses TRBV28 and TRBJ1-2, with 7 bases that match TRBD1. CDR1 is MDHEN and CDR2 is SYDVKM in the germline V gene. Germline trimming cut 5 bases from V and 11 bases from J; bases unmatched to any gene: 5. The CDR3 runs 11 residues. This CDR3 is CASSTDRAYTF. DNA for the CDR3: TGTGCCAGCAGTACTGACAGGGCGTACACCTTC.

Ten or more counts support this clonotype. In DNA, the CDR3 is TGCAGCGTTTCGGGGGACAGGGGCAGTAGCTCCTACGAGCAGTACTTC. This sequence encodes CSVSGDRGSSSYEQYF. The chain carries TRBV29-1 and TRBJ2-7, with 10 bases fitting TRBD1. This CDR3 is built from 16 residues. The ends lost 5 bases at V and 0 bases at J; junction bases unmatched: 10. CDR1 and CDR2 from the germline V gene are SQVTM and ANQGSEA.

The chain carries TRBV20-1 and TRBJ2-2, with D perhaps TRBD2 (5 bases). Germline V gene lookup returns CDR1 DFQATT and CDR2 SNEGSKA (reference sequence). The CDR3 runs 15 residues. V was clipped by 6 bases and J by 0 bases, with 14 bases between them. For the CDR3, the DNA is TGCAGTGCGACGACAAGGACTTCGAACACCGGGGAGCTGTTTTTT. Its translation: CSATTRTSNTGELFF.